Here is one T cell receptor beta chain with its context. Its antigen has not been determined. No much larger clone is present one base from it, and per-base qualities are unavailable. The CDR3 contains 12 residues, cysteine and phenylalanine counted. Only the CDR3 portion is preserved as DNA: 36 bases, with reading frame beginning at the first base. Here V drops 2 bases and J drops 4 bases, and the junction holds 0 bases not matched to any gene. Based on the germline V gene (reference sequence), the CDR1 and CDR2 sequences are GTSNPN and SVGIG. The donors were healthy, HIV-negative adults who had no recently reported acute infections or vaccinations. Every donor was a Caucasian adult residing in Nashville, Tennessee, USA. CD8 memory samples were composed of magnetically selected CD45RO+ cells combined with CCR7-negative CD45RA+ effector memory (TemRA) cells. Blood was collected by leukapheresis, and PBMCs were isolated by Ficoll-Histopaque density gradient centrifugation and then cryopreserved in liquid nitrogen vapor phase. Analytical flow cytometry was used to check the purity and quantity of each magnetically sorted T cell population. Genomic DNA was isolated from each sorted fraction and quantified by UV absorbance on a Nanodrop 2000c.

TCR CDR3 regions were amplified from genomic DNA by multiplex PCR using the deep immunoSEQ assay. Extracted genomic DNA from each cell subset was spread evenly across all wells of several immunoSEQ 96-well plates, with each plate serving as a replicate. Each replicate PCR for sorted subsets received 200 ng genomic DNA, equal to tens of thousands of T cell genomes. Purified libraries were quantified with a Qubit 3.0 fluorometer, sized on a Bioanalyzer 2100, and re-quantified with the KAPA Library Quantification kit. Each immunoSEQ 96-well plate was sequenced on its own single-read 150-cycle Illumina NextSeq 550 flow cell. In the original analysis: Because only junctional sequences without quality scores were contained in the immunoSEQ output, filtering matching that applied to full-length reads could not be performed. To assign V/J genes and CDR3, sequences were annotated using PyIR, a Python wrapper for IgBLAST v1.9, with IMGT germline references. Reads with weak V/J assignments (E-value above 1e-6), missing CDR3, stop codons, out-of-frame junctions, or ambiguous translated residues were removed. A V3J clonotype was defined by an identical inferred V gene, J gene, and CDR3 amino acid sequence. The percentage overlap between two repertoires was calculated by dividing the number of shared unique clonotypes by the size of the smaller repertoire. Repertoire richness was assessed with RTK rarefaction, the Chao1 estimator, and Recon v2.1 estimates of unobserved clonotypes. Generation probabilities were computed with OLGA for all TCRbeta clonotypes obtained by the gDNA method from several donors. TCRdb obtained this table from immuneACCESS and retained in-frame rearrangements with V and J assigned. These tables miss some clones; where compared with another copy, unresolved V genes account for less than half of the shortfall, and the remainder is unexplained. V, J and clone size derive from that table, while D and trimming were established from the DNA sequence. Counted in this sample were roughly 320,000 clones; about nine tenths of them appeared once. The ten biggest clones cover about 17% of the sample.

This record belongs to a study of shared clonotypes between healthy human individuals (dated by TCRdb to 2019 to 2021). A note on the overall study: Three men and a couple of women, aged 18 to 49 years, made up the cohort. For each donor, CD4 naive and CD4 memory were each given three plates, CD8 naive was given two plates, and CD8 memory was given one plate. To estimate repertoire size and how much clonotypes are shared between individuals, the study performed deep sequencing of blood TCR repertoires from about five healthy adults. Different laboratories and diverse techniques were used to prepare libraries and sequence TCR repertoires, to increase sequencing depth and limit assay-specific biases. Each donor's leukapheresis produced roughly between roughly 0.85 and 9.5 billion PBMCs. On the study overall, not on this receptor specifically: Compared with non-shared clonotypes, clonotypes shared by all four sorted-subset donors had higher generation probabilities. Sampling was restricted to blood, and TCR repertoires in tissues likely differ from the TCR repertoires found in blood. Pairwise subsampling led to the expectation that sequencing depth would affect the degree of clonotype sharing among donors. Because the study included only a small number of donors, the genetic and exposure-history diversity represented was limited. Even with the large sequencing depth, rarefaction of the sorted-subset datasets indicated that sequencing was incomplete. Around 5.4% of naive CD4, roughly 3.5% of naive CD8, roughly 2.5% of memory CD4, and around 0.4% of memory CD8 clonotypes were shared across a few donors. Naive subsets generally had larger estimated clonotype richness than memory subsets.

Here the chain combines TRBV30 and TRBJ1-1; 8 junctional bases match TRBD1. Input material: memory CD8+ T cells sorted from blood. Reading the label with the study, this specimen's cell subset or site is: CD45RO+ cells pooled with CCR7-negative TemRA cells. This TCR was sampled from a man between 18 and 35 years old in good health. The bases read TGTGCCTGGAGTACAGGGGGCACTGAAGCTTTCTTT. Translated, it reads CAWSTGGTEAFF.